This entry lists 17 T cell receptor beta chains sequenced from one sample in a study of cytomegalovirus exposure and HLA in healthy donors. With 60 Vbeta and 13 Jbeta primers, the PCR was carried out. The method was immunoSEQ multiplex PCR; TCRdb's version includes in-frame clones alone and lacks a portion of them. Of about 160,000 clones in the sample, about 65% were seen once. Sequenced: PBMCs. Receptors originate from a man aged 35-49 years in good health and CMV-seropositive.

J is TRBJ2-2 and V is TRBV27; 11 bases map to TRBD2. The V gene end was trimmed by 4 bases and the J gene end by 7 bases; junction bases not matched to a gene: 8. CDR3 length equals 16 residues. Per the germline V gene, CDR1 is MNHEY and CDR2 is SMNVEV (reference sequence). CDR3 region: CASSSLAGASGGELFF. In nucleotides, the CDR3 is TGTGCCAGCAGTTCACTAGCGGGGGCCTCCGGCGGGGAGCTGTTTTTT.

The V call is TRBV19, the J call TRBJ2-3; TRBD2 agrees at 11 bases. The V and J ends lost 0 bases and 0 bases, in that order; junction bases with no gene match: 8. CDR3 length equals 19 residues. Germline CDR1 is LNHDA and CDR2 is SQIVND (reference sequence). The CDR3 loop is CASSIERLAGGYSTDTQYF. The CDR3 DNA is TGTGCCAGTAGTATAGAGCGGCTAGCGGGGGGATATAGCACAGATACGCAGTATTTT.

The chain has TRBV7-2 and TRBJ2-7, with 9 nucleotides matching TRBD1. The ends lost 7 bases at V and 5 bases at J; junction bases unmatched: 12. Germline V gives CDR1 SGHTA, CDR2 FQGNSA. The CDR3 loop spans 15 amino acids. DNA for the CDR3: TGTGCCAGCAACATCGGTACAGGGGGCTTCCACGAGCAGTACTTC. It is translated as CASNIGTGGFHEQYF.

The rearrangement uses TRBV11-2 and TRBJ2-2; weak D call: TRBD1 (7 bases). This CDR3 has 17 residues. Trimming cost V 4 bases and J 1 base, with 16 bases left between them. Germline CDR1 is SGHAT and CDR2 is FQNNGV. The CDR3 DNA sequence: TGTGCCAGCAGCTACCCGCGGGACAGCATGAACACCGGGGAGCTGTTTTTT. As protein: CASSYPRDSMNTGELFF. The variable domain in full, completed from reference TRBV11-2 and TRBJ2-2, reads EAGVAQSPRYKIIEKRQSVAFWCNPISGHATLYWYQQILGQGPKLLIQFQNNGVVDDSQLPKDRFSAERLKGVDSTLKIQPAKLEDSAVYLCASSYPRDSMNTGELFFGEGSRLTVL.

The V gene is TRBV5-6, the J gene TRBJ2-2, with 7 nucleotides matching TRBD1. CDR1 and CDR2 from the germline V gene are SGHDT and YYEEEE. V shed 5 bases and J 1 base; nucleotides not matched to a gene: 8. This CDR3 has 16 amino acids. The CDR3 sequence: CASSIPGQMNTGELFF. Written as DNA, the CDR3 is TGTGCCAGCAGTATACCGGGACAGATGAACACCGGGGAGCTGTTTTTT.

V usage is TRBV7-2 and J usage is TRBJ1-2, with TRBD1 matching 9 bases. Per germline, CDR1 SGHTA and CDR2 FQGNSA. The CDR3 consists of 17 residues. V lost 5 bases, J lost 4 bases, and 14 bases stayed unmatched. CDR3 in DNA: TGTGCCAGCAGCCCCCAGCCCCCACAGGGGGCGTCCTATGGCTACACCTTC. Protein sequence: CASSPQPPQGASYGYTF.

The chain has TRBV19 and TRBJ1-2, with a possible D match to TRBD1 (5 bases). Trimming stripped 10 bases from V and 4 bases from J, with 19 bases between. The CDR3 runs to 14 residues. The germline V gene encodes CDR1 LNHDA and CDR2 SQIVND (reference sequence). The CDR3 is CATQGGYGGYGYTF. For the CDR3, the DNA is TGTGCCACCCAGGGAGGGTATGGTGGCTATGGCTACACCTTC.

This chain uses TRBV14 with TRBJ1-1; D ambiguous. The length of the CDR3 is 14 residues. Germline CDR1 is SGHDN and CDR2 is FVKESK. Trimming stripped 4 bases from V and 5 bases from J, with 14 bases between. The CDR3 DNA follows: TGTGCCAGCAGCCCAGCACCTAGCCGTACTGAAGCTTTCTTT. It codes for CASSPAPSRTEAFF.

This clone is a singleton in its sample. The chain carries TRBV6-6 and TRBJ2-7; a possible D gene is TRBD1 (6 bases). The CDR3 sequence is 14 residues long. Germline V gene data show CDR1 as MNHNY and CDR2 as SVGAGI (reference sequence). The V and J ends lost 5 bases and 6 bases respectively, with 17 bases between them. This CDR3 reads CASSPGTQRGEQYF. The CDR3 coding sequence is TGTGCCAGCAGTCCCGGGACACAACGGGGCGAGCAGTACTTC.

In its sample, this clone was seen a few times. V is TRBV5-4 and J is TRBJ2-1, with 8 bases identical to TRBD2. The CDR3 contains 16 residues. V lost 5 bases, J lost 2 bases, and 9 bases stayed unmatched. The germline V gene encodes CDR1 SGHNT and CDR2 YYREEE (reference sequence). CDR3 sequence: CASRRGLDQAYNEQFF. The CDR3 DNA reads as TGTGCCAGCAGACGGGGACTAGATCAAGCCTACAATGAGCAGTTCTTC.

The rearrangement uses TRBV7-9 and TRBJ1-1, with D perhaps TRBD1 (5 bases). The CDR3 is 16 residues long. Trimming removed 5 bases at V and 1 base at J, with 17 bases between. The germline CDR1 and CDR2 sequences are SEHNR and FQNEAQ (reference sequence). The CDR3 sequence: CASSPLSGGPNTEAFF. CDR3 coding DNA: TGTGCCAGCAGCCCCTTATCCGGGGGTCCGAACACTGAAGCTTTCTTT.

The chain employs TRBV5-6 and TRBJ1-1; D uncertain. The V gene's germline CDR1 is SGHDT and CDR2 YYEEEE. This CDR3 has 12 amino acids. The V and J ends lost 2 bases and 5 bases respectively, with 7 bases between them. For the CDR3, the DNA is TGTGCCAGCAGCTTTCGGGGAACTGAAGCTTTCTTT. Its protein is CASSFRGTEAFF.

The table lists this clone with a few counts. The chain joins TRBV2 to TRBJ2-7; 8 bases are a match to TRBD2. J lost 5 bases, V lost 3 bases, and 6 bases had no gene match. This CDR3 has 14 residues. Per the germline V gene, CDR1 is SNHLY and CDR2 is FYNNEI. The CDR3 loop is CASSELRGVDEQYF. CDR3 nucleotides: TGTGCCAGCAGTGAGTTGCGGGGGGTGGACGAGCAGTACTTC.

The rearrangement joins TRBV7-2 to TRBJ2-1, with 11 bases matching TRBD1. Trimming removed 5 bases from V and 9 bases from J; junction bases left unmatched: 9. Germline V CDR1 and CDR2: SGHTA, FQGNSA. This CDR3 has 15 amino acids. The CDR3, as DNA: TGTGCCAGCAGCCCAAGGACAGGGGGCGCGGTTGAGCAGTTCTTC. This codes for CASSPRTGGAVEQFF.

The chain has TRBV5-1 and TRBJ2-5; 13 positions agree with TRBD2. V lost 2 bases to trimming and J lost 10 bases; unmatched junction nucleotides: 11. Germline CDR1 and CDR2: SGHRS and YFSETQ. This CDR3 region has 16 residues. The CDR3 sequence: CASSFDLELAGGDQYF. CDR3 DNA: TGCGCCAGCAGCTTCGATCTTGAACTAGCGGGGGGGGACCAGTACTTC.

The chain employs TRBV19 and TRBJ1-1; 7 nucleotides line up with TRBD1. Germline V gene sequence: CDR1 LNHDA, CDR2 SQIVND (reference sequence). V lost 5 bases, J lost 0 bases, and 15 bases stayed unmatched. This CDR3 has 18 residues. The CDR3 here is CASSPTPIQTGMNTEAFF. Written as DNA, the CDR3 is TGTGCCAGTAGTCCTACCCCTATCCAGACAGGGATGAACACTGAAGCTTTCTTT.

The V and J genes are TRBV7-3 and TRBJ1-1; TRBD1 matches 8 bases. The CDR3 runs to 18 residues. The J segment lost 1 base and the V segment lost 1 base, leaving 11 bases of the junction unmatched. Germline V gene sequence: CDR1 SGHTA, CDR2 FQGTGA. In DNA form, the CDR3 reads TGTGCCAGCAGCTTAATTGCGCAGGGGGCTAATTGGAACACTGAAGCTTTCTTT. Its protein is CASSLIAQGANWNTEAFF.